This T cell receptor (beta chain) is drawn from a study of T cell clonotyping in hematopoietic cell transplantation (dated by TCRdb to the early 2020s). Turning to the overall study: A total of under 150 blood samples were gathered in the study from roughly 37 consecutive transplant recipients along with their related donors. Patients were recruited between September 2015 and January 2017 and followed until late 2020 or death.

Per the germline V gene, MNHEY is the CDR1 and SVGAGI is the CDR2. The CDR3 measures 14 amino acids from cysteine to phenylalanine. Left in the record is the CDR3 DNA by itself, 42 bases read in frame from the first base. V loses 0 bases, J loses 8 bases, and the germline ends lie 13 bases apart. TCR beta CDR3 regions were amplified from genomic DNA with the immunoSEQ assay, a bias-controlled multiplex PCR using V- and J-specific primers. In a second PCR step, a proprietary barcode and Illumina adapter sequences were attached to the CDR3 amplicons. An Illumina MiSeq instrument was used to sequence the CDR3 libraries. The paper's processing steps were these. Export and quality control were performed with immunoSEQ Analyzer 3.0, and downstream analyses were performed with R Bioconductor and Immunarch. Only productive rearrangements in the normalized downsampled data set were used to calculate repertoire metrics. Pathologically expanded clonotypes were defined as those larger than 5 templates in the normalized cohort. The Inverse Simpson Index was used to measure repertoire diversity. The non-normalized data set was used for CMV-specificity analyses so that all clonotypes could be captured. TCRdb retrieved this table from immuneACCESS and kept in-frame rearrangements only. Not all clones are present; in checked studies, unresolved V genes account for under half, and no reason is known for the remainder. The V and J calls and clone size come from that table; D and trimming were worked out from the DNA. The sample yields 13,000 to 15,000 clones; around 97% were counted once. 4.2% of the sample goes to the ten largest clones.

The time point label here, explained by the study, means: 30 days after allo-HCT. Blood samples were obtained from recipients approximately 28 days before transplant and at days 30, 100 and 180 after transplant. Nuclei Lysis Solution was used to extract genomic DNA from fresh or cryopreserved unfractionated peripheral blood mononuclear cells. As for this clone: No antigen is known for it. Per-nucleotide qualities are absent, and no much larger clonotype sits a single base away.

What the work shows at the level of the full study, not this receptor alone: A decrease in recipient TCR diversity was observed after transplant, and a progressive increase in pathologically expanded clonotypes was seen from day 30 to day 180. Just a small fraction of recipient repertoires overlapped with donor repertoires, and more than 97% appeared de novo at the given depth. The sample size was limited, and because cells were not sorted, the contributions of CD4 and CD8 repertoires could not be separated. Broader posttransplant TCR repertoire diversity was predicted by donor and pretransplant recipient Inverse Simpson Index values.

The sample consisted of peripheral blood mononuclear cells, taken 30 days after allogeneic stem cell transplant. This TCR came from a female patient aged 45 to 65 who had an allogeneic stem cell transplant from an unrelated donor, so T cells may come from the graft donor. Some clones in this sample may be carry-over from other donors' samples. Recombination joined TRBV6-5 with TRBJ1-2; no D gene can be assigned with confidence. For the CDR3, the sequence is CASSYSRGEGGYTF. The base sequence is TGTGCCAGCAGTTACTCACGCGGGGAAGGAGGCTACACCTTC.